This T cell receptor beta chain derives from a study of glioma-infiltrating T cells. General study results and limits: Above-expected tissue-blood divergence occurred in all gliomas, most in low-grade ones. Very few CDR3 sequences were shared between tissue and blood.

Using RNA template, CDR3s of TCR alpha and beta were amplified with iRepertoire arm-PCR. One-step reverse transcription and amplification started from about 100-400 ng of tissue mRNA or PBMC total RNA. TCRdb fed the multiplex PCR reads into MiXCR, producing one record per CDR3 protein. Of fewer than 200,000 distinct CDR3 sequences in the sample, about 46% are singletons; the top ten hold roughly 5.5%. Per the germline V gene, CDR1 is SQVTM and CDR2 is ANQGSEA. V lost 5 bases and J lost 3, with 11 bases in between. The CDR3 extends over 13 amino acids. A remark on this clonotype: Antigen: not known. A read error may be the cause here, since a much bigger clone is one base away.

The sample consisted of glioma tissue, nonneoplastic brain tissue, or PBMCs (not recorded which). This clonotype was sampled from a human donor with low-grade glioma or glioblastoma, undergoing nonglioma brain surgery, or in good health (not recorded which). The V gene is TRBV29-1, the J gene TRBJ1-5; D is unresolved. The CDR3: CSVSKGFNQPQHF. The CDR3 DNA sequence: TGCAGCGTTTCCAAAGGGTTCAATCAGCCCCAGCATTTT.